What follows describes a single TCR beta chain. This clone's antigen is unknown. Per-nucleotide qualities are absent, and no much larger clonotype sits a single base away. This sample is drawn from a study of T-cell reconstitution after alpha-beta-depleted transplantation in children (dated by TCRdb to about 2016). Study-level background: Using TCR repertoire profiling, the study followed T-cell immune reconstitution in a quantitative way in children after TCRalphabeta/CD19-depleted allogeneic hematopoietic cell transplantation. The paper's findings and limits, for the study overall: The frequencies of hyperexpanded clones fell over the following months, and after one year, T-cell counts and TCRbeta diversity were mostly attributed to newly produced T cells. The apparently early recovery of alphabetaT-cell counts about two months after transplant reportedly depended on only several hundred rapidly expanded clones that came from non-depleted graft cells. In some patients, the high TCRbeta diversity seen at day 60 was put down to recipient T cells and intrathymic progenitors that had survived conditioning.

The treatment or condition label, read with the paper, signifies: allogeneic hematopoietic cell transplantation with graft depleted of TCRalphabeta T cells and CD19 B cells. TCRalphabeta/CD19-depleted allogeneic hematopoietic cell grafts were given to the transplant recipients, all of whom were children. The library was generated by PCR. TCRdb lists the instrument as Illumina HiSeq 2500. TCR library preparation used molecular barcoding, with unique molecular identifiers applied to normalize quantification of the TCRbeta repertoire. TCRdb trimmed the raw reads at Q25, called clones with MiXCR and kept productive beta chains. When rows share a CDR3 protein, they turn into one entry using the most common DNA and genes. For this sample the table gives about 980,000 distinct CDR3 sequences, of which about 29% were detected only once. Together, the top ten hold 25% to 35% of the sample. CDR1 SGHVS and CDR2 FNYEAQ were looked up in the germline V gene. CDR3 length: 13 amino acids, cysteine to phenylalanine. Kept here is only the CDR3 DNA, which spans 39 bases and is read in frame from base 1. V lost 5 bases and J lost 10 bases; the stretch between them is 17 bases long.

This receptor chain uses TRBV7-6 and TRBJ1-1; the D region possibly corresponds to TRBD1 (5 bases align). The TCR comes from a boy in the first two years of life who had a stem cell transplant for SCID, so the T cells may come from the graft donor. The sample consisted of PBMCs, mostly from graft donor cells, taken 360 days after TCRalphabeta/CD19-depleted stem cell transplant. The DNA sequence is TGTGCCAGCAGCCCCCACCGCGGGGGAACAGCTTTCTTT. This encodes CASSPHRGGTAFF.